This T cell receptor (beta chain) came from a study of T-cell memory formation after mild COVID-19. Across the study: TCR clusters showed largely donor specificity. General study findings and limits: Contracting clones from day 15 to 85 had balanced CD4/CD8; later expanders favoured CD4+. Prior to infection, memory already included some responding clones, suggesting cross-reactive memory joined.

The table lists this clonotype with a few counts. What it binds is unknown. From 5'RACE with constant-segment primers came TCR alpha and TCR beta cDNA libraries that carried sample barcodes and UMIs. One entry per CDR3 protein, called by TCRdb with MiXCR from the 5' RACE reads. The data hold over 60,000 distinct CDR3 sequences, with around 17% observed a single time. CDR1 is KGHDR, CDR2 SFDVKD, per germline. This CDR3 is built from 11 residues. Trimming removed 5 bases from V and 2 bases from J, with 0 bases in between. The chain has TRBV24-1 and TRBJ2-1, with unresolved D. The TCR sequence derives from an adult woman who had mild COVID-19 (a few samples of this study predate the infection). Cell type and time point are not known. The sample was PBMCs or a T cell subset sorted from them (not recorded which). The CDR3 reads CATSAYNEQFF. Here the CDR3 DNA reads TGTGCCACCAGTGCCTACAATGAGCAGTTCTTC.